Presented here are 27 T cell receptor beta chains from one specimen sequenced in a study of Graves' ophthalmopathy and Graves' hyperthyroidism. As the template, RNA transcripts were used to amplify TCR beta CDR3 regions. An opening RT-PCR round employed HTBI primers and preceded a second-round multiplex PCR. Each CDR3 protein gets one entry after TCRdb re-called the multiplex PCR reads with MiXCR. In the table there are about 210,000 distinct CDR3 sequences, under 30% of which are singletons. The sample comprised peripheral blood. The receptor set was obtained from a man over 45 with Graves' ophthalmopathy.

This clonotype was counted ten times or more. The gene calls are TRBV30 and TRBJ2-2, with D perhaps matching TRBD1 or TRBD2 (6 bases each). Germline assignment: CDR1 GTSNPN and CDR2 SVGIG (reference sequence). Deletions cut 0 bases from V and 5 bases from J, with 7 bases between. The CDR3 is made up of 13 amino acids. This CDR3 reads CAWSVGGTGELFF. The CDR3 nucleotides read TGTGCCTGGAGTGTAGGGGGGACCGGGGAGCTGTTTTTT.

This clonotype came up many times. The chain carries TRBV6-1 and TRBJ2-7, with TRBD1 identical over 8 bases. Per the germline V gene, CDR1 is MNHNS and CDR2 is SASEGT. The CDR3 loop spans 13 amino acids. Trimming removed 5 bases from V and 6 bases from J; junction bases left unmatched: 6. CDR3 sequence (DNA): TGTGCCAGCAGTCCAGGACAGGGTGGCGAGCAGTACTTC. Translating gives CASSPGQGGEQYF.

This clonotype was picked up many times. The rearrangement links TRBV6-2 or TRBV6-3 to TRBJ2-7, with D perhaps TRBD2 (5 bases). This CDR3 is built from 14 residues. Germline V gene data show CDR1 as MNHEY and CDR2 as SVGEGT. With 0 bases removed from V and 0 bases from J, the gap between germline ends came to 6 bases. The CDR3 spells CASSYSSGSYEQYF. As DNA, the CDR3 is TGTGCCAGCAGTTACTCGAGCGGCTCCTACGAGCAGTACTTC.

This clonotype showed up many times. For the CDR3, the DNA is TGCAGCGCGGGCAAGACAGCCACTGAAGCTTTCTTT. Amino acids: CSAGKTATEAFF. The chain has TRBV29-1 and TRBJ1-1; a possible D gene is TRBD1 (5 bases). The CDR3 contains 12 residues. V was shortened by 7 bases and J by 4 bases, with 13 bases between the two germline ends. Germline V CDR1 and CDR2: SQVTM, ANQGSEA.

This clonotype was seen many times. The V gene is TRBV19, the J gene TRBJ2-7; 8 bases line up with TRBD2. Germline V gene data show CDR1 as LNHDA and CDR2 as SQIVND (reference sequence). Trimming at V came to 3 bases and at J to 2 bases, leaving 3 bases not matched to a gene. The CDR3 is made up of 14 amino acids. CDR3 coding DNA: TGTGCCAGTAGTATGCGGGAGGCTCCCTACGAGCAGTACTTC. Protein: CASSMREAPYEQYF.

This clonotype was counted at least ten times. The chain uses TRBV6-5 and TRBJ1-1; no clear D gene. Germline values: CDR1 MNHEY, CDR2 SVGAGI. Trimming took 2 bases from V and 2 from J, leaving 12 bases between them. The CDR3 is 15 amino acids. CDR3 in amino acids: CASSYAAGPNTEAFF. CDR3 nucleotide sequence: TGTGCCAGCAGTTACGCGGCAGGCCCAAACACTGAAGCTTTCTTT.

At least ten counts were recorded for this clonotype. The V and J genes are TRBV28 and TRBJ2-2, with D tentatively TRBD1 or TRBD2 (6 bases each). Germline loops: CDR1 MDHEN, CDR2 SYDVKM. There are 16 residues in the CDR3. The V and J ends lost 6 bases and 4 bases respectively, with 18 bases between them. In DNA form, the CDR3 reads TGTGCCAGCAGATACCGGGACCCGGGGGCCACCGGGGAGCTGTTTTTT. As protein: CASRYRDPGATGELFF.

This clonotype was seen many times. V and J are TRBV6-5 and TRBJ2-5; D is undetermined. CDR1 and CDR2 (germline): MNHEY, SVGAGI. V lost 2 bases and J lost 2, with 9 bases in between. CDR3 length: 14 residues. The CDR3 DNA follows: TGTGCCAGCAGTTACCGGCAGTTACAAGAGACCCAGTACTTC. Its translation: CASSYRQLQETQYF.

This chain links TRBV5-1 with TRBJ2-7, with D possibly called TRBD1 or TRBD2 (5 bases each). In germline, CDR1 is SGHRS, CDR2 YFSETQ. The V end lost 3 bases, the J end lost 5 bases, and 15 bases lay between the germline ends. CDR3 length: 14 amino acids. This chain's CDR3 is CASSWGTRANEQYF. The DNA for the CDR3 is TGCGCCAGCAGCTGGGGGACCAGGGCCAACGAGCAGTACTTC.

Ten or more counts support this clonotype. V gene TRBV19 combines with J gene TRBJ2-2, with 9 bases aligning to TRBD1. Germline CDR1 LNHDA, CDR2 SQIVND (reference sequence). This CDR3 contains 13 residues. The junction had 4 bases not matched to a gene; V was cut back by 0 bases and J by 14 bases. The CDR3 nucleotides are TGTGCCAGTAGTATAGATGGGACAGGGAGTCTGTTTTTT. Protein: CASSIDGTGSLFF.

The J gene is TRBJ2-7, the V gene TRBV28; 9 nucleotides match TRBD1. The V gene's germline CDR1 is MDHEN and CDR2 SYDVKM. The CDR3 totals 15 residues. Trimming cost V 5 bases and J 2 bases; bases outside gene matches: 7. CDR3 nucleotides: TGTGCCAGCAGTACCACAGGGGGCCTGGCCTACGAGCAGTACTTC. It encodes CASSTTGGLAYEQYF.

This clonotype was seen repeatedly, ten times or more. V usage is TRBV30 and J usage is TRBJ2-5; TRBD2 matches 12 bases. The junction had 13 bases not matched to a gene; V was cut back by 4 bases and J by 4 bases. Germline V lookup: CDR1 GTSNPN, CDR2 SVGIG (reference sequence). This CDR3 is 17 amino acids long. This CDR3 reads CAWNRGLAGSMGETQYF. CDR3 nucleotides: TGTGCCTGGAATCGAGGACTAGCGGGGTCCATGGGAGAGACCCAGTACTTC.

This clonotype was detected ten times or more. This sequence joins TRBV6-6 and TRBJ2-2; D unclear. The CDR3 totals 15 residues. Trimming took off 1 base at V and 4 bases at J, with 10 bases between the two ends. Germline CDR1 MNHNY, CDR2 SVGAGI (reference sequence). This CDR3 reads CASSYWAQSTGELFF. CDR3 nucleotides: TGTGCCAGCAGTTACTGGGCCCAGAGCACCGGGGAGCTGTTTTTT.

This clonotype was recorded at least ten times. This sequence joins TRBV15 and TRBJ2-5; a possible D gene is TRBD2 (7 bases). V lost 5 bases, J lost 4 bases, and 14 bases lay in between. In germline, CDR1 is LNHNV, CDR2 YYDKDF (reference sequence). CDR3 size: 14 residues. CDR3 in DNA: TGTGCCACCAGCGTGAGGGGGGGGGGAGAGACCCAGTACTTC. Translated: CATSVRGGGETQYF.

Many counts were recorded for this clonotype. J is TRBJ1-1 and V is TRBV6-1; a possible D gene is TRBD1 (6 bases). The CDR3 has 14 amino acids. Germline V lookup: CDR1 MNHNS, CDR2 SASEGT. V was pared by 0 bases and J by 8 bases, with 13 bases between. CDR3 sequence (DNA): TGTGCCAGCAGTGAAGCGCTTTTTGGGGGCGAAGCTTTCTTT. This translates into CASSEALFGGEAFF.

The chain has TRBV9 and TRBJ2-2; D remains ambiguous. The germline V gene has CDR1 SGDLS and CDR2 YYNGEE. The CDR3 covers 15 residues. Trimming removed 0 bases at V and 3 bases at J, with 9 bases between. CDR3 DNA: TGTGCCAGCAGCGTAGAAGTTATCGACACCGGGGAGCTGTTTTTT. Its translation is CASSVEVIDTGELFF.

This clonotype was seen repeatedly, ten times or more. The chain carries TRBV29-1 and TRBJ1-1; D may be TRBD1 (5 bases). The germline V and J ends were trimmed by 8 bases and 8 bases, with 15 bases remaining between them. The germline CDR1 and CDR2 sequences are SQVTM and ANQGSEA. The CDR3 consists of 11 residues. The CDR3 coding sequence is TGCAGCCTAAGGAGGGGCTTGGAAGCTTTCTTT. Residues: CSLRRGLEAFF.

This clonotype appeared many times. The chain recombines TRBV6-5 with TRBJ2-5; TRBD2 aligns across 10 bases. Germline CDR1 is MNHEY and CDR2 is SVGAGI. With V trimmed by 6 bases and J by 5 bases, 15 bases remained unmatched. CDR3 size: 17 residues. Here the CDR3 DNA reads TGTGCCAGCAGGGGACGACTAGAGCGGGAGGGTCTGGAGACCCAGTACTTC. Its translation: CASRGRLEREGLETQYF.

This clonotype was seen at least ten times. This chain links TRBV20-1 with TRBJ2-5; tentatively, D is TRBD1 (5 bases). The CDR3 runs to 12 residues. From germline, CDR1 is DFQATT and CDR2 SNEGSKA (reference sequence). V was pared by 3 bases and J by 3 bases, with 8 bases between. The DNA of the CDR3 is TGCAGTGCTAGCCACAGGAAAGAGACCCAGTACTTC. This gives the protein CSASHRKETQYF.

The table lists this clonotype with many counts. This chain joins TRBV20-1 and TRBJ2-4, with 7 bases that match TRBD1. In germline, CDR1 is DFQATT, CDR2 SNEGSKA (reference sequence). This CDR3 is 12 amino acids long. V shed 6 bases and J 6 bases; nucleotides not matched to a gene: 5. The CDR3 reads CSADNRGNIQYF. The CDR3 DNA is TGCAGTGCCGACAACAGGGGAAACATTCAGTACTTC.

The CDR3 DNA sequence: TGTGCCACCAGCAGAGGCAGGGGCGGCGAGACCCAGTACTTC. This codes for CATSRGRGGETQYF. The chain employs TRBV15 and TRBJ2-5, with D tentatively TRBD1 (6 bases). The CDR3 extends over 14 amino acids. Germline assignment: CDR1 LNHNV and CDR2 YYDKDF (reference sequence). The ends were cut back, 1 base at V and 5 bases at J, with 11 bases in the middle.

Ten or more counts support this clonotype. The V call is TRBV28, the J call TRBJ1-1; D unclear. The V end lost 3 bases, the J end lost 1 base, and 9 bases lay between the germline ends. Germline values: CDR1 MDHEN, CDR2 SYDVKM. This CDR3 has 14 residues. This CDR3 is CASSFVASNTEAFF. The CDR3 DNA follows: TGTGCCAGCAGTTTCGTGGCGTCGAACACTGAAGCTTTCTTT.

The gene calls are TRBV24-1 and TRBJ1-1, with 7 bases fitting TRBD1. The V and J ends lost 7 bases and 4 bases, in that order; junction bases with no gene match: 8. Germline V CDR1 and CDR2: KGHDR, SFDVKD. The CDR3 loop spans 14 amino acids. The DNA for the CDR3 is TGTGCCACCAGGAAAGACAGGGCGAGCACTGAAGCTTTCTTT. Its protein is CATRKDRASTEAFF.

This clonotype was seen many times. V gene TRBV7-9 combines with J gene TRBJ2-2; no firm D call. V dropped 5 bases and J dropped 1 base, with 5 bases sitting between them. Germline V lookup: CDR1 SEHNR, CDR2 FQNEAQ (reference sequence). This CDR3 comprises 13 residues. The CDR3 reads CASSPKNTGELFF. In DNA, the CDR3 is TGTGCCAGCAGCCCGAAGAACACCGGGGAGCTGTTTTTT. The entire variable domain, with the rest obtained from reference TRBV7-9 and TRBJ2-2, is as follows: DTGVSQNPRHKITKRGQNVTFRCDPISEHNRLYWYRQTLGQGPEFLTYFQNEAQLEKSRLLSDRFSAERPKGSFSTLEIQRTEQGDSAMYLCASSPKNTGELFFGEGSRLTVL.

This clonotype was recorded many times. The chain uses TRBV19 and TRBJ1-1, with 9 bases matching TRBD1. The CDR3 runs to 19 residues. In germline, CDR1 is LNHDA, CDR2 SQIVND (reference sequence). With 5 bases clipped from V and 2 bases from J, the junction kept 18 bases outside the gene matches. The CDR3 sequence is CASSPPPTTGGSRNTEAFF. The CDR3 coding sequence is TGTGCCAGTAGTCCCCCCCCCACGACAGGGGGATCAAGAAACACTGAAGCTTTCTTT.

A single count supports this clonotype. The chain recombines TRBV7-6 with TRBJ2-7, with 7 bases matching TRBD1. Looked up from germline, CDR1 is SGHVS and CDR2 is FNYEAQ. The CDR3 is 16 amino acids. The V segment lost 5 bases and the J segment 4 bases; nucleotides outside the gene matches: 14. The CDR3 DNA sequence: TGTGCCAGCAGCCTTGTAACAGGGGCGACGGGGTACGAGCAGTACTTC. Its translation: CASSLVTGATGYEQYF.

This clonotype was detected ten times or more. The chain is built from TRBV11-2 and TRBJ1-3; D gene unclear. The CDR3 runs to 16 residues. Trimming left V 5 bases short and J 0 bases short, with 14 bases between. In germline, CDR1 is SGHAT, CDR2 FQNNGV. As DNA, the CDR3 is TGTGCCAGCAGCCCCGGCCCCGGCGCCTCTGGAAACACCATATATTTT. Its protein is CASSPGPGASGNTIYF. The full variable domain, in which reference TRBV11-2 and TRBJ1-3 provide the parts outside the CDR3, is EAGVAQSPRYKIIEKRQSVAFWCNPISGHATLYWYQQILGQGPKLLIQFQNNGVVDDSQLPKDRFSAERLKGVDSTLKIQPAKLEDSAVYLCASSPGPGASGNTIYFGEGSWLTVV.